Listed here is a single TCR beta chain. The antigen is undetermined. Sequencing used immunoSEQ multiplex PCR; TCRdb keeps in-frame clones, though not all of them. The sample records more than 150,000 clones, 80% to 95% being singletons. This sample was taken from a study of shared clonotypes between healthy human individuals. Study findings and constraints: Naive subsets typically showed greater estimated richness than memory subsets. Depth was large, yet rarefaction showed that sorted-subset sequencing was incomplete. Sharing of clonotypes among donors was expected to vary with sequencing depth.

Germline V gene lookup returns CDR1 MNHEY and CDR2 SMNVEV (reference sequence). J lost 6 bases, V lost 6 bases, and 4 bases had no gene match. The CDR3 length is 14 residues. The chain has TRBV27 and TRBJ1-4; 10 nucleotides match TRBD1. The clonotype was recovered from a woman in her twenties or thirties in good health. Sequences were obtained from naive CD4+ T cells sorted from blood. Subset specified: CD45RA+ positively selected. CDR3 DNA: TGTGCCAGCAGGAGACAGGGGGCGTATGAAAAACTGTTTTTT. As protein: CASRRQGAYEKLFF.